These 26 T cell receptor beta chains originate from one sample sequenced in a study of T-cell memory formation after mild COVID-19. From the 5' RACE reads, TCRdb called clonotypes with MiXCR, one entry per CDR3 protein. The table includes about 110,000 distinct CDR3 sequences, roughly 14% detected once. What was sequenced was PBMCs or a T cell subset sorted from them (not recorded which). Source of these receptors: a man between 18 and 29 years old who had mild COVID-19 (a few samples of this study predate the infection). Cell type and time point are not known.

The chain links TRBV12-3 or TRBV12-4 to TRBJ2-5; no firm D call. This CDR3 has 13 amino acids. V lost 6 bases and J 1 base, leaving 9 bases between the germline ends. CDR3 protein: CASSPYRQETQYF. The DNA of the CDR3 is TGTGCCAGCAGCCCATACCGCCAAGAGACCCAGTACTTC.

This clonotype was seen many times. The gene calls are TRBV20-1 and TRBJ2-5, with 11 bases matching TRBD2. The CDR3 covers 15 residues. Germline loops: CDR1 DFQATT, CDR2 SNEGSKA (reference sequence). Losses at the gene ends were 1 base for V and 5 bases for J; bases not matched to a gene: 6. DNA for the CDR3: TGCAGTGCTAGAGGCACTAGCGGGGGCTCGGAGACCCAGTACTTC. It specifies CSARGTSGGSETQYF.

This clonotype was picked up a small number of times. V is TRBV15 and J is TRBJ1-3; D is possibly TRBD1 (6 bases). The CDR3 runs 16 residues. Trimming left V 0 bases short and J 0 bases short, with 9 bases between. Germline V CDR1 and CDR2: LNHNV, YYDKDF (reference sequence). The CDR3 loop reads CATSRDQGHSGNTIYF. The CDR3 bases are TGTGCCACCAGCAGAGATCAGGGACACTCTGGAAACACCATATATTTT. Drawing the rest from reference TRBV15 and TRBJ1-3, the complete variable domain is DAMVIQNPRYQVTQFGKPVTLSCSQTLNHNVMYWYQQKSSQAPKLLFHYYDKDFNNEADTPDNFQSRRPNTSFCFLDIRSPGLGDTAMYLCATSRDQGHSGNTIYFGEGSWLTVV.

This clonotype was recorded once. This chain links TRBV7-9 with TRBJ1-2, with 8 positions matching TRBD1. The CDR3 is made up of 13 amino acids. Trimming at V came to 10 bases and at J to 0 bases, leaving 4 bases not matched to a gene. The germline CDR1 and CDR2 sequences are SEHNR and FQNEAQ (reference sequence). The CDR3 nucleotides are TGTGCCACCCGACAGGGGACTAACTATGGCTACACCTTC. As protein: CATRQGTNYGYTF.

CDR3: CASSQDEVDTEAFF. DNA for the CDR3: TGTGCCAGCAGCCAAGACGAGGTCGACACTGAAGCTTTCTTT. This chain uses TRBV4-2 with TRBJ1-1; D gene ambiguous. V was clipped by 0 bases and J by 3 bases, with 8 bases between them. The germline gives CDR1 LGHNA, CDR2 YNFKEQ. CDR3 length equals 14 residues.

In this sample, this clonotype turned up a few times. CDR3 sequence reads: CAIDRSGVEGYTF. For the CDR3, the DNA is TGTGCCATCGATCGCTCAGGTGTGGAGGGCTACACCTTC. The chain links TRBV10-3 to TRBJ1-2; D gene uncertain. Trimming cost V 8 bases and J 8 bases, with 18 bases left between them. From germline, CDR1 is ENHRY and CDR2 SYGVKD. There are 13 residues in the CDR3.

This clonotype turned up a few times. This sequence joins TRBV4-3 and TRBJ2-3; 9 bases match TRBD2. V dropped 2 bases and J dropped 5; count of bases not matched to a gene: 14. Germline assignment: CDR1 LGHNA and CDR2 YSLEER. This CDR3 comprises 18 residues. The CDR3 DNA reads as TGCGCCAGCAGCCAAACGCTTCCGGGACTAGCCGATCTAGATACGCAGTATTTT. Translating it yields CASSQTLPGLADLDTQYF.

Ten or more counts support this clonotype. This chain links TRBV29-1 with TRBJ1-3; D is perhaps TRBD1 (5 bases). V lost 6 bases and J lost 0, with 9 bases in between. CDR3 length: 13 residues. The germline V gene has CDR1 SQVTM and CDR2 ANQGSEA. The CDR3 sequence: CSVETVSGNTIYF. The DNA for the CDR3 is TGCAGCGTGGAGACAGTCTCTGGAAACACCATATATTTT. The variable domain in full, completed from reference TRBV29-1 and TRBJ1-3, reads SAVISQKPSRDICQRGTSLTIQCQVDSQVTMMFWYRQQPGQSLTLIATANQGSEATYESGFVIDKFPISRPNLTFSTLTVSNMSPEDSSIYLCSVETVSGNTIYFGEGSWLTVV.

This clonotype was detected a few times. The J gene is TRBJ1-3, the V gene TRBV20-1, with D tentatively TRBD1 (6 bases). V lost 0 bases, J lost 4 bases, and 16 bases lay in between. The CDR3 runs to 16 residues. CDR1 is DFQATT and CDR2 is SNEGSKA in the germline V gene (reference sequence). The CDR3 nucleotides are TGCAGTGCTAGAGAAGTGGACTCAGGGGAAGGAAACACCATATATTTT. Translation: CSAREVDSGEGNTIYF.

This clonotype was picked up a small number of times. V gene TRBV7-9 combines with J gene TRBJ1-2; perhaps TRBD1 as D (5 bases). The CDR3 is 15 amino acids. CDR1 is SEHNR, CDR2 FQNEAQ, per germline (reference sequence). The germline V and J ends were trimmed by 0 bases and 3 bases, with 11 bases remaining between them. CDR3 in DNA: TGTGCCAGCAGCTTAGCGCAGGGCCTAGACTATGGCTACACCTTC. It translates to CASSLAQGLDYGYTF.

CDR3 bases: TGTGCCAGCAGTTACGCCGGGCGCGATTCACCCCTCCACTTT. It specifies CASSYAGRDSPLHF. The chain has TRBV6-2 or TRBV6-3 and TRBJ1-6; D is unclear. Trimming removed 2 bases from V and 8 bases from J, with 10 bases in between. Germline V CDR1 and CDR2: MNHEY, SVGEGT. The CDR3 totals 14 residues.

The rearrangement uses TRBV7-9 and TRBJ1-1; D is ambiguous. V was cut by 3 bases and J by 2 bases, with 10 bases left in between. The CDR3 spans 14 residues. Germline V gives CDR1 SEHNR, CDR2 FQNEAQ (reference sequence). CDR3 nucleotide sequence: TGTGCCAGCAGCTTCCCGCGGGCTAACACTGAAGCTTTCTTT. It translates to CASSFPRANTEAFF.

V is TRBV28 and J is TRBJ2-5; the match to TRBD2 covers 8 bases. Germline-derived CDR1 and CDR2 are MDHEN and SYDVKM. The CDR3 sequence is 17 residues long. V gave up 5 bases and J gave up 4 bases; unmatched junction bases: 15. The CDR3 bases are TGTGCCAGCAGTCCCCCCGCGGTGCGGGGGGCCTCAGAGACCCAGTACTTC. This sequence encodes CASSPPAVRGASETQYF.

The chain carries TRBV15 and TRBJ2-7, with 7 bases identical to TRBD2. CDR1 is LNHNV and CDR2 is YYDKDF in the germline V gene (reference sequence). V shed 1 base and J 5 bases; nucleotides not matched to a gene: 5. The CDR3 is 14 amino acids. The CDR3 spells CATSRVGGTDEQYF. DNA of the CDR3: TGTGCCACCAGCAGAGTCGGGGGGACGGACGAGCAGTACTTC.

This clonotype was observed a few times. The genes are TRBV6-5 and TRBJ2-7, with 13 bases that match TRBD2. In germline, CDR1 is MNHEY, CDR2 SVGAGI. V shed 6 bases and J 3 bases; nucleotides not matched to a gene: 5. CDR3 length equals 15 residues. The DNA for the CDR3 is TGTGCCAGCAGCCAGACTAGCGGGGGGTTCTACGAGCAGTACTTC. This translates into CASSQTSGGFYEQYF.

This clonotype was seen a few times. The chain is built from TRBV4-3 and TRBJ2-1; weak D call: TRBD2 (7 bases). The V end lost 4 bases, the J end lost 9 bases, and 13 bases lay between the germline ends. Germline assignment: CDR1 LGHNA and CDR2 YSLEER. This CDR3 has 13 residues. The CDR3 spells CASSPRGAGEQFF. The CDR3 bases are TGCGCCAGCAGCCCCCGGGGGGCGGGTGAGCAGTTCTTC.

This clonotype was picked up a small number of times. The CDR3 DNA sequence: TGCAGCGTCGCGGGTGAAGGCACTGAAGCTTTCTTT. Amino acids: CSVAGEGTEAFF. The genes are TRBV29-1 and TRBJ1-1; D unclear. The germline V gene encodes CDR1 SQVTM and CDR2 ANQGSEA. The length of the CDR3 is 12 residues. V was cut by 6 bases and J by 4 bases, with 12 bases left in between.

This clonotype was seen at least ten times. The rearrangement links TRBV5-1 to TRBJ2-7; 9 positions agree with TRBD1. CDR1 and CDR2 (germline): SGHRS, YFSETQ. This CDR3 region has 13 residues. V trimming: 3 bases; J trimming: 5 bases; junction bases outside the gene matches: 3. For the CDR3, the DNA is TGCGCCAGCAGCTGGGACAGGGACCACGAGCAGTACTTC. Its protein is CASSWDRDHEQYF.

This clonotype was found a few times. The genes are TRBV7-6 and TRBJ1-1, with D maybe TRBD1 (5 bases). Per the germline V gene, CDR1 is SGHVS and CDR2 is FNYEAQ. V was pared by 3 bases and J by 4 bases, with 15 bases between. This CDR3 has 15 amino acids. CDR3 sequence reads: CASSLWGGSSTEAFF. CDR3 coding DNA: TGTGCCAGCAGCTTGTGGGGGGGTAGTAGCACTGAAGCTTTCTTT.

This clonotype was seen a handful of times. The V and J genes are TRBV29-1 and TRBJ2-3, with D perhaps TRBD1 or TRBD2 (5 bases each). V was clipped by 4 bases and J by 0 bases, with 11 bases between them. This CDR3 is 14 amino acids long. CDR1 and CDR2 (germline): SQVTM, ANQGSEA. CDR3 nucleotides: TGCAGCGTTGTCAACGGGGCTAGCACAGATACGCAGTATTTT. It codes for CSVVNGASTDTQYF.

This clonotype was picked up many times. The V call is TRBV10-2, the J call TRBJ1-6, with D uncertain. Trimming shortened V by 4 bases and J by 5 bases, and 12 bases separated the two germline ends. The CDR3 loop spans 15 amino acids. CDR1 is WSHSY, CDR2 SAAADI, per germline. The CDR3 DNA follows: TGCGCCAGCAGTGTTCTTGCACCCAATAATTCACCCCTCCACTTT. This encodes CASSVLAPNNSPLHF.

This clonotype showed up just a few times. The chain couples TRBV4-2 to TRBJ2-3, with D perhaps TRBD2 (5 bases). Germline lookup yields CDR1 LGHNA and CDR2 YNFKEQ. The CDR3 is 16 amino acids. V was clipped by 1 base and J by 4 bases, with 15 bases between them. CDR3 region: CASSQAAGQLPDTQYF. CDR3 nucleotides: TGTGCCAGCAGCCAAGCGGCGGGCCAGTTGCCAGATACGCAGTATTTT.

The CDR3 loop reads CASSQDGGAKNIQYF. The CDR3 nucleotides read TGCGCCAGCAGCCAAGACGGGGGAGCCAAAAACATTCAGTACTTC. J is TRBJ2-4 and V is TRBV4-3, with a possible D match to TRBD2 (6 bases). CDR3 length: 15 residues. Germline CDR1 reads LGHNA; CDR2 reads YSLEER. V gave up 0 bases and J gave up 0 bases, with 6 bases separating them.

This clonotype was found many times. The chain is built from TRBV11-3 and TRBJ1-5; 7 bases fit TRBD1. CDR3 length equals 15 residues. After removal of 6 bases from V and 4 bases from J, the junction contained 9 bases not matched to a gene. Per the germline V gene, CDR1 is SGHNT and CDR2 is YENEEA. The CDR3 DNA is TGTGCCAGCAGTCTCGGGACAGCCATTAATCAGCCCCAGCATTTT. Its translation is CASSLGTAINQPQHF.

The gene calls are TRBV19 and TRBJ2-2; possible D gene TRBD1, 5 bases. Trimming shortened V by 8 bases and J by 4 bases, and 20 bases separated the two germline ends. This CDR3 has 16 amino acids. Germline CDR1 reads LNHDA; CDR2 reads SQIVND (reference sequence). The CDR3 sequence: CASATHGQGGTGELFF. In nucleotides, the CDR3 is TGTGCCAGTGCCACCCACGGGCAGGGTGGCACCGGGGAGCTGTTTTTT.

CDR3 nucleotide sequence: TGTGCCAGCAGTTTATCACAGGGAAGGAACAATGAGCAGTTCTTC. Translated, it gives CASSLSQGRNNEQFF. The chain has TRBV27 and TRBJ2-1; maybe TRBD1 (6 bases). Deletions cut 0 bases from V and 5 bases from J, with 11 bases between. This CDR3 has 15 residues. From germline, CDR1 is MNHEY and CDR2 SMNVEV (reference sequence).